This T cell receptor beta chain was recovered during a study of cytomegalovirus exposure and HLA in healthy donors. Vbeta (60) and Jbeta (13) primers were used in the PCR. Data came from immunoSEQ multiplex PCR; TCRdb stores just in-frame clones and leaves some out. The top ten hold 1.5% to 2% of the sample, which has roughly 230,000 clones, 80% to 95% seen once. Points on this clone: What it binds is not known.

Study-level findings and limits: The productive fraction for most TCR beta V segments was about 87% or about 30% in an earlier analysis.

The sequence was collected from a girl aged 2 to 10 in good health and CMV-seronegative. The source material was PBMCs.

CDR3 coding DNA: TGTGCCACGCGGGTGGGGATGGACACCGGGGAGCTGTTTTTT. This encodes CATRVGMDTGELFF. The chain uses TRBV6-5 and TRBJ2-2, with D possibly being TRBD2 (5 bases). The CDR3 is made up of 14 amino acids. V lost 10 bases, J lost 3 bases, and 15 bases lay in between. CDR1 and CDR2 (germline): MNHEY, SVGAGI.